This TCR beta chain was profiled in a study of cytomegalovirus exposure and HLA in healthy donors. Findings and limits, study-wide: Most TCR sequences proved rare, with some public TCRs found in many donors. Common viral pathogens were later found to be apparently linked to several of the most significant clusters. CMV antigen specificity of three CMV-associated chains was confirmed in vitro.

PCR used 60 Vbeta primers and 13 Jbeta primers. Sequencing was performed with immunoSEQ multiplex PCR; in TCRdb, only in-frame clones are kept and a portion is missing. Altogether over 150,000 clones are present, under 85% being singletons, with the ten largest covering 2.9%. A word on this clone: Its antigen is unidentified.

This CDR3 spans 16 amino acids. CDR1 and CDR2 (germline): ENHRY, SYGVKD. Sequenced: PBMCs. This sequence was found in a male donor in good health and CMV-seronegative. V and J are TRBV10-3 and TRBJ2-5; 8 bases map to TRBD1. The last part of the DNA fits TRBJ2-7 better; the J call may be wrong. The CDR3 DNA follows: TGTGCCATCAGTCCGAGGGAACAGGGGGAGTCCTACGAGCAGTACTTC. Protein: CAISPREQGESYEQYF.